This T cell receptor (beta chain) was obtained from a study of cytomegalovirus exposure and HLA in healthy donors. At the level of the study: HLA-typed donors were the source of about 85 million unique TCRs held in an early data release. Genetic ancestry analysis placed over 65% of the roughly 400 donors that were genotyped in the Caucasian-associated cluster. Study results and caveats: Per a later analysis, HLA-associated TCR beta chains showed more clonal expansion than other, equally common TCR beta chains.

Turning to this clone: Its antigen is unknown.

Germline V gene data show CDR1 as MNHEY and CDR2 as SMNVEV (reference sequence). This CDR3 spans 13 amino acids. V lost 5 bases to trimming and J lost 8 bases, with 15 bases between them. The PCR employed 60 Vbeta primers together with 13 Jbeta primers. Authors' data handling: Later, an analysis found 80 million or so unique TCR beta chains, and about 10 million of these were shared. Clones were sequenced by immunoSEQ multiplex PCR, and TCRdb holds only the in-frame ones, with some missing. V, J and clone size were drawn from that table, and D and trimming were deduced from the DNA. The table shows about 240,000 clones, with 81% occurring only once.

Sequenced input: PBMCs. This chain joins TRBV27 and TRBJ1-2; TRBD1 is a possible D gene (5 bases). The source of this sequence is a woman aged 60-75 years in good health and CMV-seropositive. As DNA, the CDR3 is TGTGCCAGCAGTAAAGACAGTTCAGGGGGCTACACCTTC. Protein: CASSKDSSGGYTF.